These T cell receptor beta chains were read from a single sample in a study of shared clonotypes between healthy human individuals. Sequencing was performed with immunoSEQ multiplex PCR; in TCRdb, only in-frame clones are kept and a portion is missing. Here the sample spans about 1,500,000 clones, about 96% being singletons. The sequencing input was naive CD4+ T cells sorted from blood. The receptors were gathered from a man in his thirties or forties in good health. CDR3s include the opening cysteine and the closing phenylalanine or tryptophan. The order of the fields is clone size, D gene, J gene, V gene, CDR3 protein, CDR3 DNA. D genes are given only for firm matches. Only part of the rows carry a size: once, few, many, or a class if the clone is expanded.

clone_size: .; d_call: .; j_call: TRBJ2-1; v_call: TRBV9; cdr3_aa: CASSVPRGPYNEQFF; cdr3_nt: TGTGCCAGCAGCGTTCCTAGAGGACCCTACAATGAGCAGTTCTTC
clone_size: .; d_call: .; j_call: TRBJ2-1; v_call: TRBV25-1; cdr3_aa: CASSARQASYNEQFF; cdr3_nt: TGTGCCAGCAGTGCCCGACAGGCCTCCTACAATGAGCAGTTCTTC
clone_size: .; d_call: .; j_call: TRBJ2-7; v_call: TRBV19; cdr3_aa: CASSMVRGEQYF; cdr3_nt: TGTGCCAGTAGTATGGTACGGGGGGAGCAGTACTTC
clone_size: .; d_call: TRBD1; j_call: TRBJ1-5; v_call: TRBV28; cdr3_aa: CASSPTQGILSQGQPQHF; cdr3_nt: TGTGCCAGCAGTCCCACACAGGGGATCTTATCGCAAGGCCAGCCCCAGCATTTT
clone_size: .; d_call: TRBD2; j_call: TRBJ2-3; v_call: TRBV27; cdr3_aa: CASMREGNTDTQYF; cdr3_nt: TGTGCCAGCATGCGGGAGGGGAACACAGATACGCAGTATTTT
clone_size: .; d_call: TRBD1; j_call: TRBJ1-2; v_call: TRBV5-8; cdr3_aa: CASSPRGRAYGYTF; cdr3_nt: TGTGCCAGCAGCCCCAGGGGGCGGGCCTATGGCTACACCTTC
clone_size: once; d_call: .; j_call: TRBJ1-3; v_call: TRBV30; cdr3_aa: CAWSEGPSGNTIYF; cdr3_nt: TGTGCCTGGAGTGAGGGTCCCTCTGGAAACACCATATATTTT
clone_size: .; d_call: TRBD1; j_call: TRBJ1-2; v_call: TRBV27; cdr3_aa: CASSSGQGLYGYTF; cdr3_nt: TGTGCCAGCAGTTCTGGACAGGGCCTCTATGGCTACACCTTC
clone_size: .; d_call: TRBD1; j_call: TRBJ2-5; v_call: TRBV6-6; cdr3_aa: CASSTPGTGGETQYF; cdr3_nt: TGTGCCAGCAGCACACCCGGGACAGGGGGTGAGACCCAGTACTTC
clone_size: .; d_call: .; j_call: TRBJ2-3; v_call: TRBV10-1; cdr3_aa: CASSETNTRDTQYF; cdr3_nt: TGCGCCAGCAGTGAGACGAATACTAGAGATACGCAGTATTTT
clone_size: .; d_call: .; j_call: TRBJ2-7; v_call: TRBV5-1; cdr3_aa: CASSLNREPRFYEQYF; cdr3_nt: TGCGCCAGCAGCTTGAACAGAGAACCACGCTTCTACGAGCAGTACTTC
clone_size: once; d_call: TRBD2; j_call: TRBJ2-1; v_call: TRBV10-2; cdr3_aa: CASSESRGRFLYNEQFF; cdr3_nt: TGCGCCAGCAGTGAGTCTCGCGGGAGGTTCTTATACAATGAGCAGTTCTTC
clone_size: .; d_call: .; j_call: TRBJ2-1; v_call: TRBV9; cdr3_aa: CASSPEEVSNEQFF; cdr3_nt: TGTGCCAGCAGCCCCGAAGAAGTTTCCAATGAGCAGTTCTTC
clone_size: .; d_call: .; j_call: TRBJ2-2; v_call: TRBV5-1; cdr3_aa: CASSVQVTGELFF; cdr3_nt: TGCGCCAGCAGCGTGCAGGTCACCGGGGAGCTGTTTTTT
clone_size: .; d_call: .; j_call: TRBJ2-2; v_call: TRBV7-9; cdr3_aa: CASSRGIAGELFF; cdr3_nt: TGTGCCAGCAGCCGGGGCATCGCCGGGGAGCTGTTTTTT
clone_size: once; d_call: .; j_call: TRBJ2-5; v_call: TRBV2; cdr3_aa: CASSEIGGAPETQYF; cdr3_nt: TGTGCCAGCAGTGAAATTGGGGGGGCCCCTGAGACCCAGTACTTC
clone_size: once; d_call: .; j_call: TRBJ2-1; v_call: TRBV10-3; cdr3_aa: CAISETLAASSYNEQFF; cdr3_nt: TGTGCCATCAGTGAGACCTTAGCGGCCAGCTCCTACAATGAGCAGTTCTTC
clone_size: .; d_call: TRBD2; j_call: TRBJ2-7; v_call: TRBV30; cdr3_aa: CAFLAGGTHEQYF; cdr3_nt: TGTGCCTTTTTAGCGGGAGGTACCCACGAGCAGTACTTC
clone_size: .; d_call: TRBD2; j_call: TRBJ2-7; v_call: TRBV27; cdr3_aa: CASSFSLAGAYEQYF; cdr3_nt: TGTGCCAGCAGTTTTTCCCTAGCGGGTGCCTACGAGCAGTACTTC
clone_size: .; d_call: .; j_call: TRBJ1-2; v_call: TRBV7-9; cdr3_aa: CASSSWVRTDYGYTF; cdr3_nt: TGTGCCAGCAGTTCATGGGTTCGGACAGACTATGGCTACACCTTC
clone_size: .; d_call: .; j_call: TRBJ1-1; v_call: TRBV18; cdr3_aa: CASSPLGAPSLLNTEAFF; cdr3_nt: TGTGCCAGCTCACCCTTGGGGGCCCCTAGCCTTTTGAACACTGAAGCTTTCTTT
clone_size: .; d_call: .; j_call: TRBJ1-1; v_call: TRBV23-1; cdr3_aa: CASRMQGAPEAFF; cdr3_nt: TGCGCCAGCAGAATGCAGGGCGCCCCTGAAGCTTTCTTT
clone_size: .; d_call: TRBD2; j_call: TRBJ2-7; v_call: TRBV7-8; cdr3_aa: CASGEIKGLAGAREQYF; cdr3_nt: TGTGCCAGCGGGGAAATAAAAGGACTAGCGGGAGCGCGCGAGCAGTACTTC